These T cell receptor beta chains were read from a single sample in a study of blood T cell repertoires in COVID-19. Only in-frame clones appear in the TCRdb table, and some are missing; sequencing was by immunoSEQ multiplex PCR. The table has about 160,000 clones, 70% to 85% seen once. Specimen: peripheral blood. The receptor source for this set is a woman aged 40 to 49 with COVID-19, enrolled during active disease. CDR3s include the opening cysteine and the closing phenylalanine or tryptophan. The D gene is left open where the match is weak. The size of a clone is reported for some rows only, either as once, few or many, or as a class for expanded clones.

>few|.|TRBV20-1|TRBJ2-3
CSASLRGLALDTQYF
TGCAGTGCTAGTCTAAGAGGGCTAGCATTGGATACGCAGTATTTT
>.|.|TRBV6-5|TRBJ2-3
CASSYRRGGTADTQYF
TGTGCCAGCAGTTACAGGAGGGGCGGGACGGCAGATACGCAGTATTTT
>.|.|TRBV6-5|TRBJ2-1
CASSAINEQFF
TGTGCCAGCAGCGCTATCAATGAGCAGTTCTTC
>.|.|TRBV14|TRBJ2-3
CASSQKRQASPPDTQYF
TGTGCCAGCAGCCAAAAGCGGCAGGCATCCCCCCCAGATACGCAGTATTTT
>.|.|TRBV27|TRBJ2-5
CASGQLETQYF
TGTGCCAGCGGACAGTTGGAGACCCAGTACTTC
>.|TRBD1|TRBV3-1/TRBV3-2|TRBJ1-2
CASSRQGAQYGYTF
TGTGCCAGCAGTCGACAGGGGGCGCAATATGGCTACACCTTC
>few|TRBD2|TRBV6-1|TRBJ2-5
CASSDEWASGSGKTQYF
TGTGCCAGCAGTGATGAATGGGCTAGCGGGAGCGGGAAGACCCAGTACTTC
>.|.|TRBV11-2|TRBJ2-4
CVSSLAPRGSLNIQYF
TGTGTCAGCAGCTTAGCCCCAAGAGGTTCGTTAAACATTCAGTACTTC
>.|.|TRBV4-1|TRBJ1-2
CASSQDSTGQYGYTF
TGCGCCAGCAGCCAAGATTCGACTGGACAGTATGGCTACACCTTC
>.|.|TRBV19|TRBJ2-6
CASSPSRSGANVLTF
TGTGCCAGTAGCCCATCGAGATCCGGGGCCAACGTCCTGACTTTC
>.|.|TRBV3-1/TRBV3-2|TRBJ2-1
CASSPQSSGSVNEQFF
TGTGCCAGCAGCCCCCAGTCCAGCGGATCCGTCAATGAGCAGTTCTTC